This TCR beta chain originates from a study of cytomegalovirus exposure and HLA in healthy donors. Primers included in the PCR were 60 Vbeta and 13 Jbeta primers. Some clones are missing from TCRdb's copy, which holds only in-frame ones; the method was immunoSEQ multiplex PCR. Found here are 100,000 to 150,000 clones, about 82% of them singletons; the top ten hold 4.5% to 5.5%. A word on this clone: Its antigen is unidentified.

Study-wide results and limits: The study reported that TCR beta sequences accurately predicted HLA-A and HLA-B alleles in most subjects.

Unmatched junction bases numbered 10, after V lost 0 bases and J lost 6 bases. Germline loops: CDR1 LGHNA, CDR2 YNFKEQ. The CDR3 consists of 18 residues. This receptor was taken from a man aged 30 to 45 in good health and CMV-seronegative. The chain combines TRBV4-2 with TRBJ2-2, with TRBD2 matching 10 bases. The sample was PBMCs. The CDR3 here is CASSQDPSGSPLAGELFF. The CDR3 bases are TGTGCCAGCAGCCAAGATCCTAGCGGGAGCCCCCTCGCCGGGGAGCTGTTTTTT.